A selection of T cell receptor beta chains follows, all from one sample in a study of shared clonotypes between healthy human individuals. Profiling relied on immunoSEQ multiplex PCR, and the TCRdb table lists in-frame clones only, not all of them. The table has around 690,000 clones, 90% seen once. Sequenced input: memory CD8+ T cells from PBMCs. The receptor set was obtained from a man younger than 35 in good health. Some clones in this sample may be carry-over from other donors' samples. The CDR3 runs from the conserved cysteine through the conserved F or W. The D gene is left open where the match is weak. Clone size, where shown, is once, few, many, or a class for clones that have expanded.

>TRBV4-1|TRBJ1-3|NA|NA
TGCGCCAGCAGCCAAGATGCAGTGACAGCTGAATACCTAACGAGCACCATATATTTT
CASSQDAVTAEYLTSTIYF
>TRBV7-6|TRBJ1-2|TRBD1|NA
TGTGCCAGCAGCGAGGACAGGACGGGCTATGGCTACACCTTC
CASSEDRTGYGYTF
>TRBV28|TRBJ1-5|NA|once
TGTGCCAGCAGTTTTCCGCCGGGGGTTAGCAATCAGCCCCAGCATTTT
CASSFPPGVSNQPQHF
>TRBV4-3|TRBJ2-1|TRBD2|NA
TGCGCCAGCAGCCCCTTGACTAGCGGGAGGATCCACAATGAGCAGTTCTTC
CASSPLTSGRIHNEQFF
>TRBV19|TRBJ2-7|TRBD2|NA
TGTGCCAGTAGTCCCCACCGGCTAGCGGGGGGGAACTACGAGCAGTACTTC
CASSPHRLAGGNYEQYF
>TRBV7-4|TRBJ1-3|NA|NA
TGTGCCAGCAGCTTAGTTGGGGGGAGAACCCTTGGAAACACCATATATTTT
CASSLVGGRTLGNTIYF
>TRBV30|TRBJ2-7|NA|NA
TGTGCCTGGAGTGCACCAATCTTAGACTACGAGCAGTACTTC
CAWSAPILDYEQYF
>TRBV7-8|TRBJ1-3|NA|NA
TGTGCCAGCAGCCACAAGACAGTCTCTGGAAACACCATATATTTT
CASSHKTVSGNTIYF
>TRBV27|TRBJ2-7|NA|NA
TGTGCCAGCAGTCCGTCGCCCTACTCCGAGCAGTACTTC
CASSPSPYSEQYF
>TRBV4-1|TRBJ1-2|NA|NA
TGCGCCAGCAGCCAAGTATACCGGGGGGACTATGGCTACACCTTC
CASSQVYRGDYGYTF
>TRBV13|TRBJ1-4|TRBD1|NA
TGTGCCAGCAGCGTTCAGGGGGCTGGTGAAAAACTGTTTTTT
CASSVQGAGEKLFF
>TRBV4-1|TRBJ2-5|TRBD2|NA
TGCGCCAGCAGCCAAGATGATCCCAGGGAGGGCCCGGGGGAGACCCAGTACTTC
CASSQDDPREGPGETQYF
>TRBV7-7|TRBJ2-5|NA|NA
TGTGCCAGCAGCATCGACCGGGCCTCAGACCAGTACTTC
CASSIDRASDQYF
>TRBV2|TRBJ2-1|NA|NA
TGTGCCAGCCTGGGTTTCTCGGGCGATGAGCAGTTCTTC
CASLGFSGDEQFF
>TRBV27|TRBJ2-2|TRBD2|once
TGTGCCAGCATGTGGCCGTCTCTGGGCCGGGAGGGGAGGGACGGGGAGCTGTTTTTT
CASMWPSLGREGRDGELFF
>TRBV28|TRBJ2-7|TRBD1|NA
TGTGCCAGCAGTCCCATAGGGACAGGGTGGTCCTCCTACGAGCAGTACTTC
CASSPIGTGWSSYEQYF
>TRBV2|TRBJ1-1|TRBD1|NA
TGTGCCAGCAGTGAGGAGACAGGGCTGAACACTGAAGCTTTCTTT
CASSEETGLNTEAFF
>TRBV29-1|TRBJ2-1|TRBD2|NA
TGCAGCGTTGAAAGCCTGACTAGCGGGAGCCCCAATGAGCAGTTCTTC
CSVESLTSGSPNEQFF
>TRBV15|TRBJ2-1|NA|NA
TGTGCCACCAGCAGAGGCGGGGGCGGTTACAATGAGCAGTTCTTC
CATSRGGGGYNEQFF
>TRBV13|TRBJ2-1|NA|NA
TGTGCCAGCAGCTCCACGGACAGTCGGGGAAATGAGCAGTTCTTC
CASSSTDSRGNEQFF
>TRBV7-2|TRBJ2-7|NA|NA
TGTGCCAGCAGCAGAGACAGGTTAACCTCCTACGAGCAGTACTTC
CASSRDRLTSYEQYF
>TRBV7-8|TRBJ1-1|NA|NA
TGTGCCAGCAGCTTAATCATTTCGGGGGCGTGGAGTGACACTGAAGCTTTCTTT
CASSLIISGAWSDTEAFF
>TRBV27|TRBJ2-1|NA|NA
TGTGCCAGCCAGTGGGCGAGCTCCTACAATGAGCAGTTCTTC
CASQWASSYNEQFF
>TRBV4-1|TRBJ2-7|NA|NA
TGCGCCAGCAGCCCAGGGACCCCTCGCGAGCAGTACTTC
CASSPGTPREQYF
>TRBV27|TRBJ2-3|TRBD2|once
TGTGCCAGCAGTTCGGGACTAGCGGTTTCAGATACGCAGTATTTT
CASSSGLAVSDTQYF
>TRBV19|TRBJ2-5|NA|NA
TGTGCCACCTCCCATGCTCCCATTCAAGAGACCCAGTACTTC
CATSHAPIQETQYF
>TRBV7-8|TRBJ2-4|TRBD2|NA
TGTGCCAGCAGCTCCGTAGCGGGGCGGGGCAAAAACATTCAGTACTTC
CASSSVAGRGKNIQYF
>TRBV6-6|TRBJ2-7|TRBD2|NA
TGTGCCAGCAGTTACGGGGGGAGGGCCAACGAGCAGTACTTC
CASSYGGRANEQYF
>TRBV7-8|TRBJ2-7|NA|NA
TGTGCCAGCAGCTTAGGGGGCGTGGGCTACGAGCAGTACTTC
CASSLGGVGYEQYF
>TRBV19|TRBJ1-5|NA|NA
TGTGCCAGTAGCTGGGGCAGGGCTATGCCCTCTAGCAATCAGCCCCAGCATTTT
CASSWGRAMPSSNQPQHF
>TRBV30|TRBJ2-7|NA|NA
TGTGCCTGGAAGGGAACCGAGCAGTACTTC
CAWKGTEQYF
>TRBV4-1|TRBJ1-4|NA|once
TGCGCCAGCAGCCAGCGGGAGGGCATTGAAAAACTGTTTTTT
CASSQREGIEKLFF
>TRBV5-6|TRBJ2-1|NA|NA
TGTGCCAGCAGACCCCTAATCTCGGACGGGAGCTCCTACAATGAGCAGTTCTTC
CASRPLISDGSSYNEQFF
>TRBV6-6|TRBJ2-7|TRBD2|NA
TGTGCCAGCAGTTACCTTCGGGGGGGGCCCACCGAGCAGTACTTC
CASSYLRGGPTEQYF
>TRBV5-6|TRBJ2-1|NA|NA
TGTGCCAGCAGCCAGGGGACCTACAATGAGCAGTTCTTC
CASSQGTYNEQFF
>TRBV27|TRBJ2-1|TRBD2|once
TGTGCCAGCAGTCCCAACTACCCGACTAGCTTGGACAATGAGCAGTTCTTC
CASSPNYPTSLDNEQFF
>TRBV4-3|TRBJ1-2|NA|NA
TGCGCCAGCAGCAAAAATATTGACTATGGCTACACCTTC
CASSKNIDYGYTF
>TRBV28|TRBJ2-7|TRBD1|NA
TGTGCCAGCTCCATCAGGGGGCAATACGAGCAGTACTTC
CASSIRGQYEQYF
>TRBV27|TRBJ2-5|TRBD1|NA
TGTGCCAGCAGTTTGCGGACAGGGAGGGAGACCCAGTACTTC
CASSLRTGRETQYF
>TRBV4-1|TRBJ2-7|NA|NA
TGCGCCAGCAGCCAAACCTCGACAGTCACCAGCTCCTACGAGCAGTACTTC
CASSQTSTVTSSYEQYF
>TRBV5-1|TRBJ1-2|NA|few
TGCGCCAGCAGCTTGGCCACAGCGGCGGCATATGGCTACACCTTC
CASSLATAAAYGYTF
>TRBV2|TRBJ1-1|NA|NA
TGTGCCAGCAGTGACCCGGCCGGAGGCACTGAAGCTTTCTTT
CASSDPAGGTEAFF
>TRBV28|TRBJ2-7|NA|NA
TGTGCCAGCAGTTTAGGGGAATTTGACGAGCAGTACTTC
CASSLGEFDEQYF
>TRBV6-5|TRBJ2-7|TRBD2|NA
TGTGCCAGCAGTGCCCTAGCGGGAGGGTCCTACGAGCAGTACTTC
CASSALAGGSYEQYF
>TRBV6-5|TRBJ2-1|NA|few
TGTGCCAGCAGTTGGGGGGCGACTGAGCAGTTCTTC
CASSWGATEQFF
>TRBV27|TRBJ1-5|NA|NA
TGTGCCAGCGGGGTCCGAGGGGGGCTCAATCAGCCCCAGCATTTT
CASGVRGGLNQPQHF
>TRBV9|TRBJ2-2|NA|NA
TGTGCCAGCAGGGGGGTCACCGGGGAGCTGTTTTTT
CASRGVTGELFF
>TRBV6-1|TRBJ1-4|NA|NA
TGTGCCAGCAGTGAAGCTACTGAGGGAACTAATGAAAAACTGTTTTTT
CASSEATEGTNEKLFF
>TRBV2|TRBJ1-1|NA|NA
TGTGCCAGCAGTGAAGAATGGGCGGGGAACACTGAAGCTTTCTTT
CASSEEWAGNTEAFF
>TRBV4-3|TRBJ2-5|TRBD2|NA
TGCGCCAGCAGCCAAGGGCTAGCGGGGGCAGAGACCCAGTACTTC
CASSQGLAGAETQYF
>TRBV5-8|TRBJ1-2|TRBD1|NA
TGTGCCAGCAGCTGGTGGACAGGGGGGAACTATGGCTACACCTTC
CASSWWTGGNYGYTF
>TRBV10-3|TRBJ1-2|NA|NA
TGTGCCATCAGTGAGGCCCAGGGGTATGGCTACACCTTC
CAISEAQGYGYTF
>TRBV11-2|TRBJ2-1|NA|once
TGTGCCAGCAGCTTATCCGGGGGCTCCTACAATGAGCAGTTCTTC
CASSLSGGSYNEQFF